One and the same sample provided the 27 T cell receptor beta chains below, sequenced in a study of tumor-infiltrating lymphocytes in primary liver carcinoma. The researchers produced TCR beta cDNA from around 0.5 ug total RNA with a constant-region primer. Generation of the TCR beta libraries relied on three nested multiplex PCR rounds using slightly modified ARM-PCR. The first two PCR rounds used TRBV1-TRBV30 primers with a Cbeta primer, roughly 10 cycles each. TCRdb re-called the multiplex PCR reads with MiXCR, one entry per CDR3 protein. The sample has about 330,000 distinct CDR3 sequences, approximately 64% seen once. The source of the blood RNA was unsorted whole blood, and germline DNA was extracted as well. Sequenced input: peripheral blood. Receptors were obtained from a man aged 35-49 years with primary liver carcinoma and hepatitis B virus infection.

As concerns this clonotype: No conserved phenylalanine or tryptophan is present at the end of the CDR3, so a read error is the likely explanation. The chain is built from TRBV11-2 and TRBJ2-7; perhaps TRBD2 as D (5 bases). Germline loops: CDR1 SGHAT, CDR2 FQNNGV. The CDR3 is made up of 12 amino acids. V lost 11 bases and J 3 bases, leaving 14 bases between the germline ends. In DNA, the CDR3 is TGTGCCGGTACGGGGAGATACTACGAGCAGTACATC. Its protein is CAGTGRYYEQYI.

This rearrangement joins TRBV6-6 to TRBJ2-7; no clear D gene. The V gene's germline CDR1 is MNHNY and CDR2 SVGAGI (reference sequence). The length of the CDR3 is 15 residues. The V and J ends lost 5 bases and 3 bases respectively, with 17 bases between them. The CDR3 DNA reads TGTGCCAGCAGTCCTGAGACTCGACGATGCTACGAGCAGTACTTC. It translates to CASSPETRRCYEQYF.

This clonotype came up once. The junction departs from germline at one end; a sequencing error may be responsible. The gene calls are TRBV11-2 and TRBJ2-7, with D unclear. In germline, CDR1 is SGHAT, CDR2 FQNNGV. CDR3 length: 12 residues. The CDR3 here is CASNLIESEQYF. The CDR3 nucleotides read TGTGCCAGCAACTTAATCGAATCGGAGCAATACTTC.

V and J are TRBV5-1 and TRBJ2-5, with unresolved D. With 0 bases removed from V and 5 bases from J, the gap between germline ends came to 11 bases. Per the germline V gene, CDR1 is SGHRS and CDR2 is YFSETQ. This CDR3 has 14 residues. CDR3 bases: TGCGCCAGCAGCTTGGCTTCTGGTGTGGAGACCCAGTACTTC. Translating gives CASSLASGVETQYF. The full variable domain, its missing parts supplied by reference TRBV5-1 and TRBJ2-5, is KAGVTQTPRYLIKTRGQQVTLSCSPISGHRSVSWYQQTPGQGLQFLFEYFSETQRNKGNFPGRFSGRQFSNSRSEMNVSTLELGDSALYLCASSLASGVETQYFGPGTRLLVL.

This chain links TRBV6-5 with TRBJ2-7; 10 bases map to TRBD2. The V gene end was trimmed by 4 bases and the J gene end by 3 bases; junction bases not matched to a gene: 9. Germline V CDR1 and CDR2: MNHEY, SVGAGI. The CDR3 consists of 16 residues. For the CDR3, the DNA is TGTGCCAGCAGTTTCTCGGGTAGCGGGGGGCTCTACGAGCAGTACTTC. Protein sequence: CASSFSGSGGLYEQYF.

Worth noting for this clonotype: The conserved phenylalanine or tryptophan normally closing the CDR3 is absent here, so this likely arose from a read error. The DNA is left out, because the CDR3 cannot be placed on it with certainty; the CDR3 is given as TCRdb lists it. J is TRBJ1-5 and V is TRBV6-6; the table's D call TRBD1 went unverified against the DNA. The CDR3 region is 16 residues in length, termini included. Germline CDR1 is MNHNY and CDR2 is SVGAGI (reference sequence). The CDR3 sequence: CASMSFGTVPNQPHHS.

This clonotype occurred a few times. The V and J genes are TRBV28 and TRBJ2-4; 8 bases match TRBD1. CDR3 length equals 19 residues. Germline V gene sequence: CDR1 MDHEN, CDR2 SYDVKM. J was trimmed by 2 bases and V by 3 bases; bases with no gene match: 15. For the CDR3, the DNA is TGTGCCAGCAGTTTTGTCTATGGGTGGCAGGGGGCACCCAAAAACATTCAGTACTTC. Translated, it gives CASSFVYGWQGAPKNIQYF. Full variable domain (rest looked up from reference TRBV28 and TRBJ2-4): DVKVTQSSRYLVKRTGEKVFLECVQDMDHENMFWYRQDPGLGLRLIYFSYDVKMKEKGDIPEGYSVSREKKERFSLILESASTNQTSMYLCASSFVYGWQGAPKNIQYFGAGTRLSVL.

This clonotype has a count of ten or more. V gene TRBV29-1 combines with J gene TRBJ2-1; no firm D call. The germline V gene has CDR1 SQVTM and CDR2 ANQGSEA. The V end was cut by 7 bases, the J end by 7 bases, with 20 bases between. The CDR3 has 14 residues. CDR3 DNA: TGCAGCGCCCTCTATCGGCCCGAACCAAATGAGCAGTTCTTC. Its protein product is CSALYRPEPNEQFF.

This clonotype was seen at least ten times. The chain couples TRBV6-2 or TRBV6-3 to TRBJ2-7, with a weak D call TRBD2 (6 bases). This CDR3 contains 15 residues. V was clipped by 0 bases and J by 6 bases, with 15 bases between them. Germline V gene sequence: CDR1 MNHEY, CDR2 SVGEGT. The CDR3 sequence: CASSYSRESLVEQYF. The CDR3, as DNA: TGTGCCAGCAGTTACTCCCGGGAGTCCCTAGTCGAGCAGTACTTC.

This clonotype was observed a few times. It may be a read error: a sequence one base away is much more abundant. The chain links TRBV6-6 to TRBJ2-7; D is ambiguous. This CDR3 comprises 12 residues. Germline CDR1 reads MNHNY; CDR2 reads SVGAGI (reference sequence). Written as DNA, the CDR3 is TGTACCAGCAGTTACAACGAATACGAGCAGTACTTC. Amino acids: CTSSYNEYEQYF.

Of note for this clonotype: A much larger clone is a single base away; this may be a read error. The chain is built from TRBV4-1 and TRBJ1-6; D is possibly TRBD1 (6 bases). CDR3 length: 15 residues. The V gene's germline CDR1 is MGHRA and CDR2 YSYEKL. The CDR3 coding sequence is TGCGCCAGCAGCCGGAGGGAAGGGGGAGGCTCACCCCTCCGCTTT. Translated: CASSRREGGGSPLRF.

The chain has TRBV2 and TRBJ1-3; tentatively, D is TRBD1 (6 bases). The CDR3 extends over 13 amino acids. Trimming removed 8 bases at V and 5 bases at J, with 13 bases between. Germline CDR1 reads SNHLY; CDR2 reads FYNNEI. For the CDR3, the DNA is TGTGCCAGCGGGGGGACAAAGAGAAACACCATATATTTT. Translating it yields CASGGTKRNTIYF.

Ten or more counts support this clonotype. The genes are TRBV6-5 and TRBJ2-5; D is undetermined. Trimming left V 6 bases short and J 2 bases short, with 16 bases between. The germline V gene encodes CDR1 MNHEY and CDR2 SVGAGI. This CDR3 contains 15 residues. The CDR3 DNA reads TGTGCCAGCAGCCCCAAAAGTACCGAACAAGAGACCCAGTACTTC. Protein: CASSPKSTEQETQYF.

This clonotype was seen ten or more times. The rearrangement links TRBV6-1 to TRBJ1-2; a weak D match, TRBD1 (6 bases). Trimming cost V 3 bases and J 4 bases, with 18 bases left between them. This CDR3 is built from 16 residues. Germline V gene data show CDR1 as MNHNS and CDR2 as SASEGT. The CDR3 is CASSDQAGRGFYGYTF. As DNA, the CDR3 is TGTGCCAGCAGTGACCAGGCCGGCAGGGGTTTCTATGGCTACACCTTC.

The V gene is TRBV6-6, the J gene TRBJ2-7, with TRBD2 identical over 8 bases. Per germline, CDR1 MNHNY and CDR2 SVGAGI (reference sequence). The junction had 6 bases not matched to a gene; V was cut back by 2 bases and J by 3 bases. The CDR3 is 15 residues long. The CDR3 DNA follows: TGTGCCAGCAGTTACGGGGCCAGCGGGAGCTACGAGCAGTACTTC. Amino acid sequence: CASSYGASGSYEQYF.

Regarding this clonotype: The junction departs from the called germline gene at one end, perhaps through a read error. The chain combines TRBV11-2 with TRBJ2-2, with a tentative D call TRBD2 (5 bases). In germline, CDR1 is SGHAT, CDR2 FQNNGV. The CDR3 is made up of 15 amino acids. The CDR3: CSSSLRVYNTGELFF. In DNA form, the CDR3 reads TGTTCCAGCAGTCTGCGGGTCTATAACACCGGGGAGCTGTTTTTT.

The chain carries TRBV1 and TRBJ2-2; TRBD2, as called in the table, went unchecked against the DNA. TRBV1 is a pseudogene locus. The CDR3 sequence is 16 residues long. The CDR3 loop reads CTSSQAQTTDTGELFF. CDR3 DNA: TGCACCAGCAGCCAAGCACAGACTACGGACACCGGGGAGCTGTTTTTT.

A remark on this clonotype: Because it lacks the conserved phenylalanine or tryptophan at the end, this CDR3 is likely a read error. The chain combines TRBV10-3 with TRBJ2-1, with TRBD1 identical over 10 bases. The CDR3 consists of 13 residues. Germline V lookup: CDR1 ENHRY, CDR2 SYGVKD. The CDR3 DNA reads TGTACCACAGGACAGGGGGTCTACAATGAGCAGTTCTTG. Its translation: CTTGQGVYNEQFL.

The table lists this clonotype with a count of one. Its ends do not fully match the called genes, so a read error is possible. The V gene is TRBV5-1, the J gene TRBJ2-1, with 13 bases identical to TRBD2. The CDR3 spans 16 residues. Per germline, CDR1 SGHRS and CDR2 YFSETQ. CDR3 DNA: TGCGCCAGCAGTTGGACTAGCGGGAGTAGCATAAATGAGCAGCTCTTC. Its translation: CASSWTSGSSINEQLF.

The V call is TRBV12-3 or TRBV12-4, the J call TRBJ2-5; no clear D. CDR3 length: 16 residues. V dropped 3 bases and J dropped 0 bases, with 14 bases sitting between them. The CDR3 spells CASSFVPLGNQETQYF. In nucleotides, the CDR3 is TGTGCCAGCAGTTTTGTGCCTCTGGGGAACCAAGAGACCCAGTACTTC.

This clonotype was counted many times. The chain carries TRBV11-2 and TRBJ2-2, with no clear D. There are 12 residues in the CDR3. The V and J ends lost 6 bases and 0 bases respectively, with 2 bases between them. Germline loops: CDR1 SGHAT, CDR2 FQNNGV. The CDR3 protein is CASSPNTGELFF. For the CDR3, the DNA is TGTGCCAGCAGTCCGAACACCGGGGAGCTGTTTTTT.

The rearrangement links TRBV10-3 to TRBJ2-7; D could derive from TRBD1 or TRBD2 (5 bases each). The CDR3 sequence is 14 residues long. CDR1 is ENHRY and CDR2 is SYGVKD in the germline V gene. The V end lost 5 bases, the J end lost 2 bases, and 13 bases lay between the germline ends. Written as DNA, the CDR3 is TGTGCCATCAGTACTGGGGACCGAACCTACGAGCAGTACTTC. Translated: CAISTGDRTYEQYF.

The chain is built from TRBV6-2 or TRBV6-3 and TRBJ2-3, with TRBD2 matching over 7 bases. Germline trimming cut 6 bases from V and 0 bases from J; bases unmatched to any gene: 15. The CDR3 extends over 18 amino acids. The germline CDR1 and CDR2 sequences are MNHEY and SVGEGT. The chain's CDR3 is CASRPTSVGGISTDTQYF. In DNA form, the CDR3 reads TGTGCCAGCAGACCAACTAGCGTGGGCGGAATTAGCACAGATACGCAGTATTTT.

For this clonotype: A clone one base away is much larger, so this may be a read error. The V gene is TRBV4-2, the J gene TRBJ2-7, with 8 bases that match TRBD2. The germline V gene encodes CDR1 LGHNA and CDR2 YNFKEQ. The CDR3 spans 16 residues. The CDR3 region has the DNA TGTGACAGCAGCCAAGAACATACTAGCGGACCCTACGAGCAGTACTTC. Protein: CDSSQEHTSGPYEQYF.

This rearrangement joins TRBV11-2 to TRBJ2-1, with D possibly matching TRBD2 (6 bases). V dropped 5 bases and J dropped 12 bases, with 23 bases sitting between them. Germline values: CDR1 SGHAT, CDR2 FQNNGV. The CDR3 contains 15 residues. CDR3 in DNA: TGTGCCAGCAGCACCCGCCCGGGACTCTACCATGGGCAGTTCTTC. This translates into CASSTRPGLYHGQFF.

As for this clonotype: A much larger clone lies a single base off, so this may be a read error. The rearrangement uses TRBV10-3 and TRBJ2-1; D is perhaps TRBD2 (6 bases). The CDR3 totals 13 residues. Germline V gene sequence: CDR1 ENHRY, CDR2 SYGVKD. V was cut by 6 bases and J by 6 bases, with 12 bases left in between. CDR3 protein: CAIRDTSLNEQFF. The CDR3 DNA reads as TGTGCCATCAGAGATACTAGCCTCAATGAGCAGTTCTTC.

On this clonotype itself: At one boundary the junction diverges from the germline segment, which might be a read error. This rearrangement joins TRBV11-2 to TRBJ2-7; the D gene is possibly TRBD1 (5 bases). The CDR3 extends over 14 amino acids. Germline CDR1 reads SGHAT; CDR2 reads FQNNGV. CDR3 loop: CASSYNRNSYQQYF. DNA of the CDR3: TGTGCCAGCAGCTATAACAGGAACTCCTACCAGCAGTACTTC.